This note documents a single TCR beta chain sequence. Its antigen is undetermined. Since a much larger clone is just one base distant, this may be a read error. This specimen belongs to a study of T-cell reconstitution after alpha-beta-depleted transplantation in children. Molecular barcoding with unique molecular identifiers was used for the TCRbeta library. Each CDR3 protein is one row after TCRdb ran MiXCR on the PCR reads. The profile shows about 240,000 distinct CDR3 sequences, roughly a quarter of them singletons. Study results and caveats: Some patients' high day-60 TCRbeta diversity was traced to surviving recipient T cells and thymic progenitors. Alpha-beta T cells about two months after transplant reportedly derived from several hundred expanded graft clones. When one year had passed after transplant, most T-cell counts and diversity came from newly produced T cells.

From germline, CDR1 is SQVTM and CDR2 ANQGSEA. The ends lost 2 bases at V and 4 bases at J; junction bases unmatched: 0. This CDR3 comprises 12 residues. The clonotype comes from a girl between 2 and 10 years old with Fanconi anemia, due to receive a stem cell transplant. This material consisted of PBMCs, taken before TCRalphabeta/CD19-depleted stem cell transplant. The J gene is TRBJ1-2, the V gene TRBV29-1; 8 bases agree with TRBD1. In DNA, the CDR3 is TGCAGCGTTGAACAGGGGGCCTATGGCTACACCTTC. Its translation is CSVEQGAYGYTF.